The next 12 T cell receptor beta chains were all read from a single sample in a study of blood T cell repertoires in COVID-19. Using immunoSEQ multiplex PCR, the repertoire was profiled, and TCRdb retains in-frame clones only, with some absent. The sample has 150,000 to 200,000 clones, 81% seen once. The sequencing sample was made of peripheral blood. These receptors were taken from a woman older than 75 with COVID-19, enrolled during active disease.

The rearrangement uses TRBV7-2 and TRBJ2-7; 8 bases line up with TRBD1. The junction had 7 bases not matched to a gene; V was cut back by 3 bases and J by 9 bases. The CDR3 runs to 13 residues. Germline CDR1 reads SGHTA; CDR2 reads FQGNSA. The CDR3 here is CASSFAGTGWQYF. CDR3 in DNA: TGTGCCAGCAGCTTTGCAGGGACAGGCTGGCAGTACTTC.

The rearrangement links TRBV2 to TRBJ2-7, with 7 bases that match TRBD1. Germline values: CDR1 SNHLY, CDR2 FYNNEI. V gave up 6 bases and J gave up 0 bases; unmatched junction bases: 8. The CDR3 runs to 15 residues. The CDR3 loop is CASRIPQGDSYEQYF. DNA of the CDR3: TGTGCCAGCAGAATTCCGCAGGGGGACTCCTACGAGCAGTACTTC.

The chain carries TRBV7-3 and TRBJ1-2, with a possible D match to TRBD1 (5 bases). From germline, CDR1 is SGHTA and CDR2 FQGTGA. This CDR3 contains 17 residues. Trimming took off 1 base at V and 7 bases at J, with 22 bases between the two ends. CDR3 loop: CASSLNGVFGGTRGYTF. CDR3 coding DNA: TGTGCCAGCAGCTTAAACGGGGTTTTCGGGGGGACTCGTGGCTACACCTTC.

The chain employs TRBV19 and TRBJ1-2, with a possible D match to TRBD1 (6 bases). There are 15 residues in the CDR3. Per germline, CDR1 LNHDA and CDR2 SQIVND (reference sequence). V lost 5 bases and J 1 base, leaving 14 bases between the germline ends. In DNA form, the CDR3 reads TGTGCCAGTAGTTCGCCGGGACACTTTAACTATGGCTACACCTTC. It yields the protein CASSSPGHFNYGYTF.

The chain carries TRBV7-8 and TRBJ2-2, with D possibly matching TRBD2 (6 bases). From germline, CDR1 is SGHVS and CDR2 FQNEAQ. V was trimmed by 1 base and J by 4 bases, leaving 16 bases between them. The CDR3 length is 17 residues. Here the CDR3 reads CASSLVPSGPTTGELFF. CDR3 DNA: TGTGCCAGCAGCTTAGTCCCCAGCGGGCCGACCACCGGGGAGCTGTTTTTT.

This chain uses TRBV5-1 with TRBJ1-3; no firm D call. Trimming removed 0 bases from V and 2 bases from J, with 9 bases in between. This CDR3 is built from 15 residues. Germline loops: CDR1 SGHRS, CDR2 YFSETQ. The CDR3 DNA is TGCGCCAGCAGCTTGGGTTTCGGTACTGGAAACACCATATATTTT. Translated, it gives CASSLGFGTGNTIYF. The whole variable domain, remainder taken from reference TRBV5-1 and TRBJ1-3, is KAGVTQTPRYLIKTRGQQVTLSCSPISGHRSVSWYQQTPGQGLQFLFEYFSETQRNKGNFPGRFSGRQFSNSRSEMNVSTLELGDSALYLCASSLGFGTGNTIYFGEGSWLTVV.

The rearrangement links TRBV2 to TRBJ1-1; no clear D gene. V lost 4 bases and J 0 bases, leaving 6 bases between the germline ends. The germline V gene encodes CDR1 SNHLY and CDR2 FYNNEI. The CDR3 contains 13 residues. The CDR3 nucleotides read TGTGCCAGCAGTGCTTCTCTGAACACTGAAGCTTTCTTT. This encodes CASSASLNTEAFF.

The genes are TRBV5-4 and TRBJ1-4; 7 bases align to TRBD1. J lost 7 bases, V lost 1 base, and 7 bases had no gene match. The CDR3 loop spans 15 amino acids. Per the germline V gene, CDR1 is SGHNT and CDR2 is YYREEE (reference sequence). CDR3 nucleotide sequence: TGTGCCAGCAGCTTGATCGGGACAGCGAGTGAAAAACTGTTTTTT. Protein product: CASSLIGTASEKLFF.

The chain uses TRBV5-5 and TRBJ2-6; 8 positions match TRBD1. CDR3 length: 15 amino acids. V shed 2 bases, J shed 2 bases, and the junction held 0 bases outside the gene matches. Germline CDR1 SGHKS, CDR2 YYEKEE (reference sequence). In DNA, the CDR3 is TGTGCCAGCAGCTTACAGGGGGCTGGGGCCAACGTCCTGACTTTC. It translates to CASSLQGAGANVLTF.

The genes are TRBV18 and TRBJ2-1, with 7 bases aligning to TRBD2. After removal of 1 base from V and 3 bases from J, the junction contained 9 bases not matched to a gene. The germline CDR1 and CDR2 sequences are KGHSH and LQKENI. The CDR3 loop spans 17 amino acids. The CDR3 is CASSPQGLPLFYNEQFF. In nucleotides, the CDR3 is TGTGCCAGCTCACCACAGGGACTACCTCTATTCTACAATGAGCAGTTCTTC.

This chain connects TRBV11-2 to TRBJ1-1; 9 bases agree with TRBD1. The ends lost 5 bases at V and 0 bases at J; junction bases unmatched: 4. There are 15 residues in the CDR3. Germline V gene lookup returns CDR1 SGHAT and CDR2 FQNNGV. The chain's CDR3 is CASSPGQGLNTEAFF. CDR3 nucleotides: TGTGCCAGCAGCCCAGGACAGGGGCTGAACACTGAAGCTTTCTTT.

J is TRBJ2-7 and V is TRBV30; 9 positions agree with TRBD1. The CDR3 totals 17 residues. CDR1 and CDR2 (germline): GTSNPN, SVGIG (reference sequence). The J segment lost 2 bases and the V segment lost 4 bases, leaving 15 bases of the junction unmatched. The CDR3 region has the DNA TGTGCCTGGACCACCCTCCAAACACAGGGGGCACCCTACGAGCAGTACTTC. Translating it yields CAWTTLQTQGAPYEQYF.